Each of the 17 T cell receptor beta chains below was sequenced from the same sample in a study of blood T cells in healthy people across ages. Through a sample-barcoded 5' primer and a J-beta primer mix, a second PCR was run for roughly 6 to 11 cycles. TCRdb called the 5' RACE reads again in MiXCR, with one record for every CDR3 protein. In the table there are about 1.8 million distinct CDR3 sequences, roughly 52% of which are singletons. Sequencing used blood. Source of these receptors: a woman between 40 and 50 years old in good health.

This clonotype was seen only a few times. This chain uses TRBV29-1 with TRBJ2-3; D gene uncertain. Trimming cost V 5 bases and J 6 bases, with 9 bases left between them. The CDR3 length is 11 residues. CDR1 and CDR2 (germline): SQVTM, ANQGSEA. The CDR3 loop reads CSVRLWDTQYF. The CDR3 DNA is TGCAGCGTTCGATTGTGGGATACGCAGTATTTT.

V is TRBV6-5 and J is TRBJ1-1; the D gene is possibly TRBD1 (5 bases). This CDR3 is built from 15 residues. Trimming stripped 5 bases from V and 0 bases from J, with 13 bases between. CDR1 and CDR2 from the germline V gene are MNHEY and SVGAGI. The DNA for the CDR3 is TGTGCCAGCAGTGGAGGATTGGGGGTGAACACTGAAGCTTTCTTT. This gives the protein CASSGGLGVNTEAFF.

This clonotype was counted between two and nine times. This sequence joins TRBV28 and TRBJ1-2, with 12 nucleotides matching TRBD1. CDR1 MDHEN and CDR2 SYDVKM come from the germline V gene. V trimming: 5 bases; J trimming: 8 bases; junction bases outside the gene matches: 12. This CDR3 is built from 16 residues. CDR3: CASSPHPGQGAQGYTF. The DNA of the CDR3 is TGTGCCAGCAGTCCACACCCGGGACAGGGGGCGCAAGGCTACACCTTC.

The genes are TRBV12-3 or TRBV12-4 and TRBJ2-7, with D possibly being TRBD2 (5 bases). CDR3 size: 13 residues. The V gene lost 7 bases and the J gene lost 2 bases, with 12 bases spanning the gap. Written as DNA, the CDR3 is TGTGCCAGCAAACCGAGGGTAGCCTACGAGCAGTACTTC. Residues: CASKPRVAYEQYF.

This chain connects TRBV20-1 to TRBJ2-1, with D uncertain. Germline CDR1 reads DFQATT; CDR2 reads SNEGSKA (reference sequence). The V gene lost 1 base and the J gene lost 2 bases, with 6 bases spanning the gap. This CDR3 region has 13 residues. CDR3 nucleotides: TGCAGTGCTAGAGTAGCTACCTACAATGAGCAGTTCTTC. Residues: CSARVATYNEQFF.

The chain's CDR3 is CASSYGRREKLFF. The CDR3 region has the DNA TGTGCCAGCAGTTACGGACGCAGAGAAAAACTGTTTTTT. The rearrangement joins TRBV6-2 or TRBV6-3 to TRBJ1-4, with unresolved D. V dropped 2 bases and J dropped 8 bases, with 9 bases sitting between them. This CDR3 is built from 13 residues. Germline V gives CDR1 MNHEY, CDR2 SVGEGT.

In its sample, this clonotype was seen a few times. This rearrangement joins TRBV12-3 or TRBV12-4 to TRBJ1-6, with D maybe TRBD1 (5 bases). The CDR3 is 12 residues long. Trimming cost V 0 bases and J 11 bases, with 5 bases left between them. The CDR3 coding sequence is TGTGCCAGCAGTTTAGCAGGGGCACCCCTCCACTTT. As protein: CASSLAGAPLHF.

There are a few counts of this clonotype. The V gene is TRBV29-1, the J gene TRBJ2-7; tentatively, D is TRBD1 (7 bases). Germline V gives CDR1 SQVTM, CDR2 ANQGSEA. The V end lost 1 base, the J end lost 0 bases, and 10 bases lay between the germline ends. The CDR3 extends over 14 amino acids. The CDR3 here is CSVEGGDSSYEQYF. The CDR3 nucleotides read TGCAGCGTTGAAGGGGGGGACAGCTCCTACGAGCAGTACTTC.

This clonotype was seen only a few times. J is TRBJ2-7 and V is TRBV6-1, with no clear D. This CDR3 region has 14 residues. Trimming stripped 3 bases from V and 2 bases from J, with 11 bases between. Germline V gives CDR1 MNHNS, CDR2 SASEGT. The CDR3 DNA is TGTGCCAGCAGTGAGACACCCGTGGCCTACGAGCAGTACTTC. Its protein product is CASSETPVAYEQYF.

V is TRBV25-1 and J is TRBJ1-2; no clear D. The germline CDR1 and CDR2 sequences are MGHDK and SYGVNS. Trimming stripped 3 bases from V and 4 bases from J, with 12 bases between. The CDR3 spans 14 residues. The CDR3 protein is CASSDAGIPYGYTF. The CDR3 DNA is TGTGCCAGCAGTGATGCAGGCATTCCCTATGGCTACACCTTC.

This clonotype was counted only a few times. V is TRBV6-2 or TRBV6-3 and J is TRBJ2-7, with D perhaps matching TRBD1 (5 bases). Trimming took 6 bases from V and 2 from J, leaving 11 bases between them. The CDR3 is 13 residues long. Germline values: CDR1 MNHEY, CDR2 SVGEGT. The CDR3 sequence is CASRGQLTYEQYF. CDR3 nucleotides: TGTGCCAGCAGGGGGCAACTTACCTACGAGCAGTACTTC.

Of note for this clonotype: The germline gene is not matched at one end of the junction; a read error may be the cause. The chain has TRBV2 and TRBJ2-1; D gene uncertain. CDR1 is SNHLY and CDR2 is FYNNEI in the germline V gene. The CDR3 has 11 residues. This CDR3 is CAGSRASEQFF. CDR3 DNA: TGTGCCGGCAGCCGGGCTTCTGAGCAGTTCTTC.

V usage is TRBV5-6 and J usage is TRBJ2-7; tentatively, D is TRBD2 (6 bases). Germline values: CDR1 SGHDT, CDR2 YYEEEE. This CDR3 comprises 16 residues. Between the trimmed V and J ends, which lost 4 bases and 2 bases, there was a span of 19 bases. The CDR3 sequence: CASSPREFPEPYEQYF. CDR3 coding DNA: TGTGCCAGCAGCCCCCGGGAGTTTCCAGAGCCCTACGAGCAGTACTTC.

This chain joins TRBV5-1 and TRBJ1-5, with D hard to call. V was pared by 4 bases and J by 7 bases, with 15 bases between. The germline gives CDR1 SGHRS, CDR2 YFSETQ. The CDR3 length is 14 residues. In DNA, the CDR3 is TGCGCCAGCAGCCCTACAGTGTCGGGCCAGCCCCAGCATTTT. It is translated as CASSPTVSGQPQHF.

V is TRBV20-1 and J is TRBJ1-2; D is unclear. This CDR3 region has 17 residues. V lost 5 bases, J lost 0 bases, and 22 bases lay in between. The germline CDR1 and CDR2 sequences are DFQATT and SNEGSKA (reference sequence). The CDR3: CSAPFVRKTLANYGYTF. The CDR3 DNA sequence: TGCAGTGCTCCATTCGTCCGGAAAACGTTAGCTAACTATGGCTACACCTTC.

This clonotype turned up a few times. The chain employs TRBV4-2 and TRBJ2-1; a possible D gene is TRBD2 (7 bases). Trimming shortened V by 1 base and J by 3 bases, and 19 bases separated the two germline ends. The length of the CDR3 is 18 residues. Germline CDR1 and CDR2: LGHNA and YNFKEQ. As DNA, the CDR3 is TGTGCCAGCAGCCAAGCCCCTCATGGGGGGGCTGGCTACAATGAGCAGTTCTTC. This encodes CASSQAPHGGAGYNEQFF.

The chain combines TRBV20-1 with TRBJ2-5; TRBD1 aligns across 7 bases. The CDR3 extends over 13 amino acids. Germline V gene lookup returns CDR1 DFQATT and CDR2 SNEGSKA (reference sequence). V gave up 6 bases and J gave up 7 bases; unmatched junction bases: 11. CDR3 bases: TGCAGTGCAACACAGGGGACCCGGGGGACCCAGTACTTC. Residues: CSATQGTRGTQYF.